The TCR beta chain under discussion was sequenced for a study of blood T cell repertoires in COVID-19. Germline loops: CDR1 LGHDT, CDR2 YNNKEL (reference sequence). The V end lost 2 bases, the J end lost 7 bases, and 14 bases lay between the germline ends. This CDR3 contains 14 residues. Original data processing: The authors estimated nucleated cell counts from reference gene primer amplification. The method was immunoSEQ multiplex PCR; TCRdb's version includes in-frame clones alone and lacks a portion of them. The DNA was the basis for D and trimming; V, J and clone size are from that table. The sample lists 120,000 to 150,000 clones, roughly 88% occurring once.

This receptor was taken from a woman aged 60-75 years with COVID-19, enrolled during active disease. This sequence joins TRBV3-1 (or the pseudogene TRBV3-2) and TRBJ1-2; D unresolved. Sequencing was done on a sample of peripheral blood. CDR3: CASSQRQVVSGYTF. The CDR3 DNA is TGTGCCAGCAGCCAACGTCAGGTCGTTAGTGGCTACACCTTC.